This is a list of T cell receptor beta chains from one sample in a study of shared clonotypes between healthy human individuals. Some clones are missing from TCRdb's copy, which holds only in-frame ones; the method was immunoSEQ multiplex PCR. The table has 1,500,000 or so clones, roughly 97% seen once. The specimen was naive CD4+ T cells sorted from blood. These receptors all stem from a man aged 25 to 45 in good health. CDR3s include the opening cysteine and the closing phenylalanine or tryptophan. D genes are given only for firm matches. Clone size is given for some rows only: seen once, a few or many times, or a class if the clone is expanded.

d_gene | j_gene | v_gene | abundance | CDR3nt | CDR3aa
TRBD2 | TRBJ2-1 | TRBV19 | NA | TGTGCCACCGCTAGCGGGAGTCAGTACAATGAGCAGTTCTTC | CATASGSQYNEQFF
NA | TRBJ1-4 | TRBV5-1 | NA | TGCGCCAGCAGCCCGGGCCCGAATGAAAAACTGTTTTTT | CASSPGPNEKLFF
NA | TRBJ2-1 | TRBV9 | NA | TGTGCCAGCAGCGCCTCTATGGGCGACCCTAACAATGAGCAGTTCTTC | CASSASMGDPNNEQFF
TRBD1 | TRBJ1-3 | TRBV7-9 | NA | TGTGCCAGTAAGACCGGGACAGGGTCTGGAAACACCATATATTTT | CASKTGTGSGNTIYF
TRBD1 | TRBJ2-1 | TRBV4-1 | few | TGCGCCAGCAGCCATCCTACCGACAGGGGGATTCGGAATGAGCAGTTCTTC | CASSHPTDRGIRNEQFF
TRBD2 | TRBJ2-3 | TRBV7-9 | NA | TGTGCCAGCAGCTTAGGGGGACTAGCGGGAGGCACAGATACGCAGTATTTT | CASSLGGLAGGTDTQYF
NA | TRBJ2-5 | TRBV6-4 | NA | TGTGCCAGCAGTGACACCAGGGGAGAGACCCAGTACTTC | CASSDTRGETQYF
TRBD2 | TRBJ2-5 | TRBV29-1 | NA | TGCAGCGTTGAGCGGGGGGAGACCCAGTACTTC | CSVERGETQYF
TRBD2 | TRBJ2-3 | TRBV28 | few | TGTGCCAGCAGCAGACTAGCGGGAGATACGCAGTATTTT | CASSRLAGDTQYF
NA | TRBJ2-1 | TRBV19 | NA | TGTGCCAGCCGGGACCTTCGCAATGAGCAGTTCTTC | CASRDLRNEQFF
NA | TRBJ1-1 | TRBV10-3 | NA | TGTGCCATCGACCCGGGACACCAGTTCATGAACACTGAAGCTTTCTTT | CAIDPGHQFMNTEAFF
TRBD1 | TRBJ1-2 | TRBV5-3 | NA | TGTGCCAGAAGCTTGTTTTGGGACAGGGATTTGTCCGCTCTTTTCTATGGCTACACCTTC | CARSLFWDRDLSALFYGYTF
NA | TRBJ2-3 | TRBV12-5 | NA | TGTGCTAGTGCGGGGAGTACAGATACGCAGTATTTT | CASAGSTDTQYF
TRBD1 | TRBJ1-2 | TRBV19 | NA | TGTGCCAGTAGCCAGGGGGCTTATTATGGCTACACCTTC | CASSQGAYYGYTF
NA | TRBJ2-7 | TRBV15 | NA | TGTGCCACCAGCAGAGGAGAACTAACCGGCTACGAGCAGTACTTC | CATSRGELTGYEQYF
NA | TRBJ1-3 | TRBV23-1 | NA | TGCGCCGCCGGAGGAGGCACCTCTGGAAACACCATATATTTT | CAAGGGTSGNTIYF
NA | TRBJ2-1 | TRBV7-9 | NA | TGTGCCAGCAGCTTAGAGGGACTCAATGAGCAGTTCTTC | CASSLEGLNEQFF
NA | TRBJ1-5 | TRBV2 | NA | TGTGCCAGCGAGACAGAGAATAGCAATCAGCCCCAGCATTTT | CASETENSNQPQHF
TRBD2 | TRBJ2-7 | TRBV7-3 | NA | TGTGCCAGCAGCCCGGGACTAGCGGCCTACGAGCAGTACTTC | CASSPGLAAYEQYF
NA | TRBJ1-4 | TRBV18 | NA | TGTGCCAGCTCACCACCCTCTCGGAGCAGGAATGAAAAACTGTTTTTT | CASSPPSRSRNEKLFF
TRBD2 | TRBJ2-1 | TRBV7-9 | NA | TGTGCCAGCAGCTTAAGACTAGCGGGGGGTGGTTTCTCCTACAATGAGCAGTTCTTC | CASSLRLAGGGFSYNEQFF
TRBD1 | TRBJ1-2 | TRBV28 | NA | TGTGCCAGCACCGGACAGGGAATGGACTATGGCTACACCTTC | CASTGQGMDYGYTF
NA | TRBJ2-3 | TRBV7-8 | NA | TGTGCCAGCAGCTTACTATTCCCAGATACGCAGTATTTT | CASSLLFPDTQYF
NA | TRBJ2-4 | TRBV29-1 | NA | TGCAGCGTTGAACAGGGTGTGGGGGACATTCAGTACTTC | CSVEQGVGDIQYF
NA | TRBJ2-7 | TRBV27 | NA | TGTGCCAGCAGTTTAACCGGGAGTGTCTACGAGCAGTACTTC | CASSLTGSVYEQYF
TRBD1 | TRBJ2-1 | TRBV7-8 | once | TGTGCCAGCAGCTTAGAGGGGGCGCGACGCAATGAGCAGTTCTTC | CASSLEGARRNEQFF
TRBD1 | TRBJ2-7 | TRBV7-8 | NA | TGTGCCAGCAGCCCACGGGACAGGGGGAACGAGCAGTACTTC | CASSPRDRGNEQYF
TRBD2 | TRBJ2-1 | TRBV7-2 | few | TGTGCCAGCAGCCGCAGTGGGACTAGCGTTCGGTTGGGTTACAATGAGCAGTTCTTC | CASSRSGTSVRLGYNEQFF
NA | TRBJ2-5 | TRBV27 | NA | TGTGCCAGCAGGCCCTGGCCGGGAGAGACCCAGTACTTC | CASRPWPGETQYF
NA | TRBJ2-7 | TRBV25-1 | NA | TGTGCCAGCACCCCCCAGGGTCGGGGCTCCTACGAGCAGTACTTC | CASTPQGRGSYEQYF
TRBD2 | TRBJ2-1 | TRBV7-2 | NA | TGTGCCAGCAGCACCAAGCGGGAGCCTGACGATGAGCAGTTCTTC | CASSTKREPDDEQFF
NA | TRBJ2-1 | TRBV7-2 | NA | TGTGCCAGCAGCTTATCCAGCCACTACAATGAGCAGTTCTTC | CASSLSSHYNEQFF
TRBD2 | TRBJ2-5 | TRBV25-1 | NA | TGTGCCAGCAGTGACCCCGGGACTAGTGAGACCCAGTACTTC | CASSDPGTSETQYF
NA | TRBJ2-7 | TRBV5-1 | NA | TGCGCCAGCAGCAGAGACATTACCGAGCAGTACTTC | CASSRDITEQYF
NA | TRBJ2-1 | TRBV23-1 | NA | TGCGCCAGCAGTCAATCCGTTAGAGGATTCGACAATGAGCAGTTCTTC | CASSQSVRGFDNEQFF
NA | TRBJ2-7 | TRBV6-1 | NA | TGTGCCAGCAGTGCCCTACCCCCGGGGCCGACCTACGAGCAGTACTTC | CASSALPPGPTYEQYF
NA | TRBJ2-1 | TRBV7-3 | NA | TGTGCCAGCAGCTTAGACACTCATGAGCAGTTCTTC | CASSLDTHEQFF
TRBD1 | TRBJ2-2 | TRBV10-3 | NA | TGTGCCATCACTCCCCTAGCGGCCCTCGGGACAGGGTACACCGGGGAGCTGTTTTTT | CAITPLAALGTGYTGELFF
NA | TRBJ1-1 | TRBV15 | NA | TGTGCCACCAGCAGAGGTGGGGCAGGGACCATGAACACTGAAGCTTTCTTT | CATSRGGAGTMNTEAFF
TRBD2 | TRBJ2-1 | TRBV27 | NA | TGTGCCAGCAGTCCCCGGACTAGCGGGAGCTCCTACAATGAGCAGTTCTTC | CASSPRTSGSSYNEQFF
TRBD2 | TRBJ2-7 | TRBV7-7 | NA | TGTGCCAGCAGCTTAGATAATCGACTAGCGGGAGGGGTTTACGAGCAGTACTTC | CASSLDNRLAGGVYEQYF
NA | TRBJ1-1 | TRBV5-1 | NA | TGCGCCAGCAGCTTGGACCGGTTGAACACTGAAGCTTTCTTT | CASSLDRLNTEAFF
TRBD2 | TRBJ2-3 | TRBV27 | NA | TGTGCCAGCAGCCGGACTAGCGGAAGCACAGATACGCAGTATTTT | CASSRTSGSTDTQYF
TRBD2 | TRBJ2-7 | TRBV6-6 | NA | TGTGCCAGCAAAATAGCGGGAGGAGGCGAGCAGTACTTC | CASKIAGGGEQYF
NA | TRBJ2-7 | TRBV18 | NA | TGTGCCAGCTCATTATCCGGGACCCAATACGAGCAGTACTTC | CASSLSGTQYEQYF
NA | TRBJ2-1 | TRBV2 | NA | TGTGCCAGCAGTGAAGCGGGAGAGAATGAGCAGTTCTTC | CASSEAGENEQFF
NA | TRBJ2-1 | TRBV5-1 | NA | TGCGCCAGCAGCTGGGACTACCAGGGGACCTCCCAGCCTTACAATGAGCAGTTCTTC | CASSWDYQGTSQPYNEQFF
NA | TRBJ1-4 | TRBV5-6 | NA | TGTGCCAGCAGCTTGGCGGGACCCTTTAATGAAAAACTGTTTTTT | CASSLAGPFNEKLFF